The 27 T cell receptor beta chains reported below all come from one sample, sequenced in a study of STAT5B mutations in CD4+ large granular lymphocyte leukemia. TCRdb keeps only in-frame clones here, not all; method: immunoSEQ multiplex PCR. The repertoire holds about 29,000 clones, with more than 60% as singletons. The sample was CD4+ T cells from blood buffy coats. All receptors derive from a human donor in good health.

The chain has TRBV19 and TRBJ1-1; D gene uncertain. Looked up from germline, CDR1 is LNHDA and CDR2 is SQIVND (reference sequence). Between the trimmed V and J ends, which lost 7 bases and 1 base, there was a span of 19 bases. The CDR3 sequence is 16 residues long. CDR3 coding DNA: TGTGCCAGTACTTTGACTCCGGGGATCTGGAACACTGAAGCTTTCTTT. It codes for CASTLTPGIWNTEAFF.

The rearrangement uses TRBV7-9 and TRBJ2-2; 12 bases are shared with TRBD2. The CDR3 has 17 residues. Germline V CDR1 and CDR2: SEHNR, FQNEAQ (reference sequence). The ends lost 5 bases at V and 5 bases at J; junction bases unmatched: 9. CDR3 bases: TGTGCCAGCAGCCAAGGACTAGCGGGAATAAGGACCGGGGAGCTGTTTTTT. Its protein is CASSQGLAGIRTGELFF.

In DNA, the CDR3 is TGTGCCAGCAGCGAACCCGGACTAGCGGGAGAGCAGTTCTTC. It yields the protein CASSEPGLAGEQFF. The chain couples TRBV7-9 to TRBJ2-1; 12 nucleotides align to TRBD2. The V gene's germline CDR1 is SEHNR and CDR2 FQNEAQ (reference sequence). This CDR3 contains 14 residues. J was trimmed by 10 bases and V by 5 bases; bases with no gene match: 6.

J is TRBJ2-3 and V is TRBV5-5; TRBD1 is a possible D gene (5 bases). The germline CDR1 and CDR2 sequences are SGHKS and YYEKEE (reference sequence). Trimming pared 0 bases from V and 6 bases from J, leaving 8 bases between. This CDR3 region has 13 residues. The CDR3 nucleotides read TGTGCCAGCAGCTTGGTAGGGGCTGATACGCAGTATTTT. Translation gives CASSLVGADTQYF. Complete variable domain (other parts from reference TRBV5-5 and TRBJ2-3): DAGVTQSPTHLIKTRGQQVTLRCSPISGHKSVSWYQQVLGQGPQFIFQYYEKEERGRGNFPDRFSARQFPNYSSELNVNALLLGDSALYLCASSLVGADTQYFGPGTRLTVL.

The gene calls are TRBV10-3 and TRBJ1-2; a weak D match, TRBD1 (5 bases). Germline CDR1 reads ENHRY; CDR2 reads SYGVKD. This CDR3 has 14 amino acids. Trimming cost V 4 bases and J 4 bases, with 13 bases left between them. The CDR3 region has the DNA TGTGCCATCAGTGCTACAGGAGACGCCTATGGCTACACCTTC. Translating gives CAISATGDAYGYTF.

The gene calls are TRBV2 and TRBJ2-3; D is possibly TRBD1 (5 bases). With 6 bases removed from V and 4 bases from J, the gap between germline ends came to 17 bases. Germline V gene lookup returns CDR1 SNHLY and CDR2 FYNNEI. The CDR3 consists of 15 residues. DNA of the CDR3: TGTGCCAGCAGCGCCTTAGGGGTTGGGTCAGATACGCAGTATTTT. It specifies CASSALGVGSDTQYF. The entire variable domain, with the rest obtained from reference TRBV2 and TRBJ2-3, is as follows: EPEVTQTPSHQVTQMGQEVILRCVPISNHLYFYWYRQILGQKVEFLVSFYNNEISEKSEIFDDQFSVERPDGSNFTLKIRSTKLEDSAMYFCASSALGVGSDTQYFGPGTRLTVL.

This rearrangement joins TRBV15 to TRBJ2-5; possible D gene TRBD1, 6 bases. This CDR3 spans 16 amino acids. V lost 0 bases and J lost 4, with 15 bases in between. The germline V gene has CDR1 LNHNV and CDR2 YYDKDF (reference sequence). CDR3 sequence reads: CATSRDKGVLIETQYF. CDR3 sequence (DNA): TGTGCCACCAGCAGAGATAAGGGGGTCCTTATAGAGACCCAGTACTTC.

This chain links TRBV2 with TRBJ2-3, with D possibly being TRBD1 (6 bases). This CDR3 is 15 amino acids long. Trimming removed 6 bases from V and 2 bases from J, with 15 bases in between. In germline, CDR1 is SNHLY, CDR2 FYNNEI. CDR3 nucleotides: TGTGCCAGCAGAGGCGACAGGTTGTCCACAGATACGCAGTATTTT. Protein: CASRGDRLSTDTQYF. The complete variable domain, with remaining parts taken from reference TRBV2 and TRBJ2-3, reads EPEVTQTPSHQVTQMGQEVILRCVPISNHLYFYWYRQILGQKVEFLVSFYNNEISEKSEIFDDQFSVERPDGSNFTLKIRSTKLEDSAMYFCASRGDRLSTDTQYFGPGTRLTVL.

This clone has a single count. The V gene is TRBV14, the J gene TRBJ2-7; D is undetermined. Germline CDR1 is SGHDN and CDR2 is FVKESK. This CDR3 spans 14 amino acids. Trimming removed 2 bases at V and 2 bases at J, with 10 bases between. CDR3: CASSQRTTTYEQYF. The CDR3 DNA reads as TGTGCCAGCAGCCAAAGAACAACCACCTACGAGCAGTACTTC. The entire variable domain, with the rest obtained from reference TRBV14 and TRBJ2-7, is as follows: EAGVTQFPSHSVIEKGQTVTLRCDPISGHDNLYWYRRVMGKEIKFLLHFVKESKQDESGMPNNRFLAERTGGTYSTLKVQPAELEDSGVYFCASSQRTTTYEQYFGPGTRLTVT.

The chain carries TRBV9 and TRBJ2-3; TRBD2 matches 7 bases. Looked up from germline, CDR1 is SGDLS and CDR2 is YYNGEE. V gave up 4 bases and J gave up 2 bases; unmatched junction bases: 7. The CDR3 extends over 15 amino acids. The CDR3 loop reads CASSTSGTNTDTQYF. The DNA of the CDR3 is TGTGCCAGCAGCACCTCCGGGACTAACACAGATACGCAGTATTTT.

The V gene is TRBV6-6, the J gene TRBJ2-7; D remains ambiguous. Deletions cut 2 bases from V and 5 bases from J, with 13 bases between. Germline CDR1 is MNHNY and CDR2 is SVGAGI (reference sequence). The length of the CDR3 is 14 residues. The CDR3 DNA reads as TGTGCCAGCAGTTACCCCGAGGCGATGGACGAGCAGTACTTC. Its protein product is CASSYPEAMDEQYF.

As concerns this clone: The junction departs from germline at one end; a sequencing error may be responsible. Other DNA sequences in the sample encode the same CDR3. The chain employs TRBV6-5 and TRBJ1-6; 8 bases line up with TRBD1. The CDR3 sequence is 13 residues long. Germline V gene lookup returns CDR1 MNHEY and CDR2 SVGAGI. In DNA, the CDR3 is TGTGCTAGCAGTGGACAGGGAAACTCACCCCTCCACTTT. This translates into CASSGQGNSPLHF.

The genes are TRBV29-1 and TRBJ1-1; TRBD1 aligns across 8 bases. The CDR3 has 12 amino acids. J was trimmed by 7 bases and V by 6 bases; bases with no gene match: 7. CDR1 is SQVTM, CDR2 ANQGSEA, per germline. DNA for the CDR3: TGCAGCGTCGGACAGGGTGTCTTTGAAGCTTTCTTT. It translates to CSVGQGVFEAFF.

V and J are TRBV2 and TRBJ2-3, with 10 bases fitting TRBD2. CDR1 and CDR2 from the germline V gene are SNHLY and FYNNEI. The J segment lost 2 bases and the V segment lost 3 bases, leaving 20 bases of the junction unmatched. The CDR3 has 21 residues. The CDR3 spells CASSDVRVNSLAGAITDTQYF. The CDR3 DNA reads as TGTGCCAGCAGTGATGTGAGGGTGAACTCTCTAGCGGGGGCCATCACAGATACGCAGTATTTT.

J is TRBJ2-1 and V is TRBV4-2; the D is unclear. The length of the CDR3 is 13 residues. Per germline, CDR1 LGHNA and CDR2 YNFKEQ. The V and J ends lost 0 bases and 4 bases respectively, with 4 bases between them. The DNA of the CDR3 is TGTGCCAGCAGCCAAGACTCATACAATGAGCAGTTCTTC. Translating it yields CASSQDSYNEQFF.

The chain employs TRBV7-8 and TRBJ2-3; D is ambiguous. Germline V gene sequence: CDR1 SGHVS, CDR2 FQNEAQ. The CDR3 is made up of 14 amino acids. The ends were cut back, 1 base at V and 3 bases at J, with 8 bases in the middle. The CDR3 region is CASSLGTATDTQYF. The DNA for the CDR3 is TGTGCCAGCAGCTTAGGAACAGCAACAGATACGCAGTATTTT.

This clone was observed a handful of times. The CDR3 bases are TGTGCCTGGAGTAGCGGGCCGTATGGCTACACCTTC. The encoded protein is CAWSSGPYGYTF. The gene calls are TRBV30 and TRBJ1-2; D gene uncertain. Between the trimmed V and J ends, which lost 2 bases and 5 bases, there was a span of 9 bases. Germline lookup yields CDR1 GTSNPN and CDR2 SVGIG (reference sequence). The CDR3 is 12 residues long.

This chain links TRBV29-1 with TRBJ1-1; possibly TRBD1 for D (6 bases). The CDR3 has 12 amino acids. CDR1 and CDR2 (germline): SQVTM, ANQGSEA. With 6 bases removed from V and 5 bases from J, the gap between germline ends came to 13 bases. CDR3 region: CSVNAGVTEAFF. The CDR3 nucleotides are TGCAGCGTAAACGCAGGGGTAACTGAAGCTTTCTTT.

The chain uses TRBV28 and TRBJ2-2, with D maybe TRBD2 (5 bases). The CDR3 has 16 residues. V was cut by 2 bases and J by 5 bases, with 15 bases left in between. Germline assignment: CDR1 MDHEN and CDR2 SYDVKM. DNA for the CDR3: TGTGCCAGCAGTTTACCTCAGGAGAGAGGGACCGGGGAGCTGTTTTTT. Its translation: CASSLPQERGTGELFF.

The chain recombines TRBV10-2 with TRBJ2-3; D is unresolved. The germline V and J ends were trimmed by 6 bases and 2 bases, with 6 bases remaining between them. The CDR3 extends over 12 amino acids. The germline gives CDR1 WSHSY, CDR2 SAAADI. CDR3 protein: CASSANTDTQYF. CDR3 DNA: TGCGCCAGCAGCGCGAACACAGATACGCAGTATTTT.

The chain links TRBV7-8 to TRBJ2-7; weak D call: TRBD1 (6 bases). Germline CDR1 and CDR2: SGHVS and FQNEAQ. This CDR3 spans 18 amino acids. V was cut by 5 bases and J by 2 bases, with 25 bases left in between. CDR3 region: CASSLRAGPGAGAYEQYF. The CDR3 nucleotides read TGTGCCAGCAGCCTCCGCGCTGGTCCTGGGGCAGGGGCCTACGAGCAGTACTTC. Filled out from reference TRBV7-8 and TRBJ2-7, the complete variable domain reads GAGVSQSPRYKVAKRGQDVALRCDPISGHVSLFWYQQALGQGPEFLTYFQNEAQLDKSGLPSDRFFAERPEGSVSTLKIQRTQQEDSAVYLCASSLRAGPGAGAYEQYFGPGTRLTVT.

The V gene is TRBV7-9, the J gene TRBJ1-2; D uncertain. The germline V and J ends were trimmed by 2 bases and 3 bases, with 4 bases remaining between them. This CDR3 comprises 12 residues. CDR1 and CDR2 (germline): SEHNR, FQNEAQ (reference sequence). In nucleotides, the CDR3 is TGTGCCAGCAGCTTAAGTGACTATGGCTACACCTTC. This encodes CASSLSDYGYTF.

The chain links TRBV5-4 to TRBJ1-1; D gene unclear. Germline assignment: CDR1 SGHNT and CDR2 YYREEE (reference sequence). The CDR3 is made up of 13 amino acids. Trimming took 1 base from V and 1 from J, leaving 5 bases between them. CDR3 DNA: TGTGCCAGCAGCTTGAAGGGGAACACTGAAGCTTTCTTT. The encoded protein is CASSLKGNTEAFF.

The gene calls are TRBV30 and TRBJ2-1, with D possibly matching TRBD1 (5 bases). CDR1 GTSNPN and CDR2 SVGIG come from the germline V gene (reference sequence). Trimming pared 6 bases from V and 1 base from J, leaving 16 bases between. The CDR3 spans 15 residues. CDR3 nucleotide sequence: TGTGCCTGCCCGCAGGGTTCTGGTTCCTACAATGAGCAGTTCTTC. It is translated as CACPQGSGSYNEQFF.

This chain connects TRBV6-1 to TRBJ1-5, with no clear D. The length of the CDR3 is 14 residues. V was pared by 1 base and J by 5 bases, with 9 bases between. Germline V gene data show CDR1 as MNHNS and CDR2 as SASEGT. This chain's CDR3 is CASSEGLDHQPQHF. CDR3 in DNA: TGTGCCAGCAGTGAAGGTCTGGATCATCAGCCCCAGCATTTT.

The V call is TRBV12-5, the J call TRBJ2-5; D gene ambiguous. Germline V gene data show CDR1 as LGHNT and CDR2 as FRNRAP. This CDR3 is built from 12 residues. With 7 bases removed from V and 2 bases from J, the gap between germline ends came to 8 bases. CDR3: CASAVDQETQYF. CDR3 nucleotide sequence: TGTGCTAGTGCCGTGGATCAAGAGACCCAGTACTTC.

The CDR3 region is CASISSYSNTEAFF. Here the CDR3 DNA reads TGTGCCAGCATTTCGTCATACTCGAACACTGAAGCTTTCTTT. The chain couples TRBV6-1 to TRBJ1-1; D is unclear. Germline V CDR1 and CDR2: MNHNS, SASEGT. V gave up 7 bases and J gave up 1 base, with 13 bases separating them. The CDR3 has 14 residues.